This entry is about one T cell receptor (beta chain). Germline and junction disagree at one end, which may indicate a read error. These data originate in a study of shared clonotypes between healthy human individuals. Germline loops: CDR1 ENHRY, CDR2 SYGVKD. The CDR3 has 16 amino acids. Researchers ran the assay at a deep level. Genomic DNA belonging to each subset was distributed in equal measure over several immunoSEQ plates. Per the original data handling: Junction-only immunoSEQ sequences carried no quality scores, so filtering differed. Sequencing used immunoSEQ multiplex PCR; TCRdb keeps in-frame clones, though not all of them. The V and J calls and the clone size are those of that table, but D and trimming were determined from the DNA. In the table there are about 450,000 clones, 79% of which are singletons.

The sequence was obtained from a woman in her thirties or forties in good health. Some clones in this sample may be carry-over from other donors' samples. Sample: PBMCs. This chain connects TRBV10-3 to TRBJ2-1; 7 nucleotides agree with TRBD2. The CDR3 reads CASSSGAGSAYNEQFF. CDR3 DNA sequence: TGTGCCAGCAGTTCCGGAGCGGGAAGCGCCTACAATGAGCAGTTCTTC.